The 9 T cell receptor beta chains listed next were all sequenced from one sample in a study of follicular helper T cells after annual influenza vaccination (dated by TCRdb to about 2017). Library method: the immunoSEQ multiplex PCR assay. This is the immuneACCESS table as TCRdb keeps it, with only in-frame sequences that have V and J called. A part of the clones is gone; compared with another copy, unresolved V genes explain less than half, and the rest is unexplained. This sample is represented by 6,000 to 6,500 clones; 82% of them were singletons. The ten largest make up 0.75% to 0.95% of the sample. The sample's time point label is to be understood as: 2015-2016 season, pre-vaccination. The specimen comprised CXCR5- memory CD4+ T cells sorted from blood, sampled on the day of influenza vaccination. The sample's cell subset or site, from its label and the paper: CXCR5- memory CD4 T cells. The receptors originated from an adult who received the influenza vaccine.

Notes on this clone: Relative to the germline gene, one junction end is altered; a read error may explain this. The CDR3 region has the DNA TGTGCCAGCTTGGGTCTGTATAATTCACCCTTCCACTTT. It is translated as CASLGLYNSPFHF. The chain combines TRBV25-1 with TRBJ1-6; D gene ambiguous. Germline CDR1 reads MGHDK; CDR2 reads SYGVNS. This CDR3 has 13 amino acids.

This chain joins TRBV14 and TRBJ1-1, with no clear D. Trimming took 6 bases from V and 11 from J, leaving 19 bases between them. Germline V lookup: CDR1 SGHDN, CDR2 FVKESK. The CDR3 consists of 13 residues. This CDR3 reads CASRPLVRGSAFF. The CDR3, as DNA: TGTGCCAGCAGACCACTCGTGAGAGGCTCGGCTTTCTTT.

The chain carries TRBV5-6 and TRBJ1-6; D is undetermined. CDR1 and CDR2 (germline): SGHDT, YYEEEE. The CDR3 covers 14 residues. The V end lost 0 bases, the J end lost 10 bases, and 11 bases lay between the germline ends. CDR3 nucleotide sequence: TGTGCCAGCAGCTTGGGCCAGGACTACTCACCCCTCCACTTT. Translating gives CASSLGQDYSPLHF. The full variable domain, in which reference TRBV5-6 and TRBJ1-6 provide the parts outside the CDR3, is DAGVTQSPTHLIKTRGQQVTLRCSPKSGHDTVSWYQQALGQGPQFIFQYYEEEERQRGNFPDRFSGHQFPNYSSELNVNALLLGDSALYLCASSLGQDYSPLHFGNGTRLTVT.

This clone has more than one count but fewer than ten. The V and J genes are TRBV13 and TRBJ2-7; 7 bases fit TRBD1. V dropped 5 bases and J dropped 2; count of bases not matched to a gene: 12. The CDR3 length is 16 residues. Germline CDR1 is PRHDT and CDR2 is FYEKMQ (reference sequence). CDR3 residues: CASSPSLDRLPYEQYF. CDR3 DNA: TGTGCCAGCAGCCCTTCCCTGGACAGGCTGCCCTACGAGCAGTACTTC.

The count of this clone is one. The CDR3 DNA follows: TGTGCCAGCAGCCTCAGTGGACTAGCGGGGGGCTACGAGCAGTACTTC. Its translation is CASSLSGLAGGYEQYF. The chain is built from TRBV7-2 and TRBJ2-7; 14 positions agree with TRBD2. The trim removed 5 bases at V and 3 bases at J, leaving 6 bases unmatched. CDR3 length: 16 residues. Germline-derived CDR1 and CDR2 are SGHTA and FQGNSA.

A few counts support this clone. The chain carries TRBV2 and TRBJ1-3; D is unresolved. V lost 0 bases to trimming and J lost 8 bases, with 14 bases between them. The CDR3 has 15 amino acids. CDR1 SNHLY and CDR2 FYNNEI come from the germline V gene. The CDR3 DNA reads TGTGCCAGCAGTGAAGCCCCACCACTTTCTGACACCATATATTTT. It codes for CASSEAPPLSDTIYF.

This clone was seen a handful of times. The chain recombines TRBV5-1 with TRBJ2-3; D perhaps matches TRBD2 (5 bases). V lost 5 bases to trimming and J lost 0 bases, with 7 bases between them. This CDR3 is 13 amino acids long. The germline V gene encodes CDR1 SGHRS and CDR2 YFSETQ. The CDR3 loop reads CASREDSTDTQYF. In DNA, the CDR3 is TGCGCCAGCAGGGAGGACAGCACAGATACGCAGTATTTT.

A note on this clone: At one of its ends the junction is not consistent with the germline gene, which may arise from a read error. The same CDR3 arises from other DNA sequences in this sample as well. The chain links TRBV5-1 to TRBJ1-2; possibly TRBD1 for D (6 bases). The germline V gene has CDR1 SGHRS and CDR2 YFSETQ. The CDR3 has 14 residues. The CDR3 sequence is CASSLTPGEVGYTF. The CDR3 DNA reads TGCGCAAGCAGCCTAACCCCAGGGGAGGTGGGCTACACCTTC.

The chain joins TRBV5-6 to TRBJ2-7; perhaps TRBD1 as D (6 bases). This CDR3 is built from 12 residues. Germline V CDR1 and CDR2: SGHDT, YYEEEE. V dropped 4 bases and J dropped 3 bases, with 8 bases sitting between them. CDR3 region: CASSRDNYEQYF. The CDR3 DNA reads TGTGCCAGCAGCCGGGACAACTACGAGCAGTACTTC.